This TCR beta chain was sequenced during a study of blood T cell repertoires in COVID-19 (dated by TCRdb to the early 2020s). Regarding the complete study: Samples from collaborators originated in the United States, Italy and Spain and spanned both the acute and convalescent phases of COVID-19. The prospective study material was composed of cDNA or gDNA derived from T cells, B-cell-depleted T cells, or PBMCs. Deeply sampled blood TCRbeta repertoires from subjects exposed to, actively infected with, or recovered from COVID-19 were included in the dataset. The repertoires were released in a freely available public database meant as a resource for research on the immune response to SARS-CoV-2. The samples were drawn from the first 160 participants of the ongoing ImmuneRACE study and from some 1,300 subjects provided by 6 global collaborators. The sample metadata nearly always contained a de-identified subject ID, COVID-19 status, age in years and sex. HLA class I and class II types, where available, came from metadata supplied by the sample provider rather than from assay-based typing.

The immunoSEQ Assay, a bias-controlled multiplex PCR, was used to amplify TCRbeta CDR3 regions from genomic DNA. In the authors' own workflow: The number of nucleated cells in each sample was estimated by amplification of reference gene primers within the assay. Sequence reads were collapsed and filtered to measure the absolute abundance of every unique TCRbeta CDR3 rearrangement. For each sample, productive Simpson clonality was calculated by taking the square root of Simpson's diversity index across productive rearrangements. The table was pulled from immuneACCESS by TCRdb, which kept in-frame rearrangements only. Such tables lose some clones; where checked, under half of the loss comes from unresolved V genes, and the rest has no known cause. From that table come the V and J calls and clone size; the DNA was used to work out D and trimming. The sample table records about 150,000 clones; around 80% of these occur just once. The top ten hold about a tenth of the sample.

Concerning this clone itself: The antigen it recognizes is unknown. Base-call qualities are not available, and no considerably larger clone is one nucleotide away.

Study-wide conclusions, independent of this receptor: The amount of clinical and demographic metadata varied by source and participant and was provided uncurated.

The germline V gene supplies CDR1 LGHNA and CDR2 YNFKEQ. CDR3 length: 14 amino acids, cysteine to phenylalanine. Of the read, only the CDR3 DNA is kept; its 42 bases are in frame from base 1. The V end loses 0 bases and the J end loses 10 bases, and a stretch of 13 bases separates them. Samples from volunteer blood donors who had recovered from COVID-19 were contributed by a second Seattle source. The collaborating institutions used their own protocols to collect whole blood in K2EDTA tubes. For TCRbeta analysis, collaborators shipped samples as frozen whole blood, isolated PBMCs, or DNA extracted from either of those sample types.

The source is a man between 60 and 70 years old who had recovered from COVID-19. The sequence links TRBV4-2 to TRBJ2-1, and possibly TRBD2, on 5 matching bases. The sample was peripheral blood. CDR3 region: CASSQDEAAREQFF. The sequenced DNA: TGTGCCAGCAGCCAAGATGAAGCGGCCAGGGAGCAGTTCTTC.